These 17 T cell receptor beta chains came from one sample sequenced in a study of radiotherapy plus CTLA-4 blockade in lung cancer. Assay used: immunoSEQ multiplex PCR; TCRdb lists only in-frame clones, some missing. This sample carries tens of thousands of clones, roughly three quarters of them seen once, and the ten largest clones take under 4.5%. Material: peripheral blood, obtained from a patient treated with radiotherapy plus ipilimumab. All receptors come from a human donor with non-small cell lung cancer who had stable disease on radiotherapy plus ipilimumab.

This clone appeared a few times. DNA of the CDR3: TGTGCCACCGCTACTAGCGGGAGAGGGACCCAGTACTTC. This encodes CATATSGRGTQYF. J is TRBJ2-5 and V is TRBV6-5; 11 bases match TRBD2. This CDR3 has 13 amino acids. Trimming at V came to 10 bases and at J to 7 bases, leaving 8 bases not matched to a gene. From germline, CDR1 is MNHEY and CDR2 SVGAGI.

This clone has just a few counts. V is TRBV19 and J is TRBJ1-4; D not resolved. The CDR3 loop spans 15 amino acids. Germline lookup yields CDR1 LNHDA and CDR2 SQIVND (reference sequence). V shed 5 bases and J shed 7 bases, with 17 bases lying between them. The CDR3 reads CASSSRAADSEKLFF. The CDR3 region has the DNA TGTGCCAGTAGTTCACGGGCGGCGGATAGTGAAAAACTGTTTTTT.

The chain is built from TRBV30 and TRBJ2-3; TRBD2 agrees at 9 bases. In germline, CDR1 is GTSNPN, CDR2 SVGIG (reference sequence). The junction had 6 bases not matched to a gene; V was cut back by 0 bases and J by 5 bases. This CDR3 region has 15 residues. The CDR3 sequence: CAWSVRAGGGDTQYF. CDR3 DNA: TGTGCCTGGAGTGTACGAGCGGGGGGAGGAGATACGCAGTATTTT.

The rearrangement links TRBV2 to TRBJ1-4, with a weak D call TRBD1 (6 bases). The CDR3 consists of 14 residues. V was clipped by 6 bases and J by 5 bases, with 13 bases between them. From germline, CDR1 is SNHLY and CDR2 FYNNEI. CDR3: CASRTGTPNEKLFF. CDR3 DNA: TGTGCCAGCAGAACCGGGACACCGAATGAAAAACTGTTTTTT.

Here the CDR3 reads CASSPGTNQPQHF. The CDR3 coding sequence is TGTGCCAGCTCACCAGGGACCAATCAGCCCCAGCATTTT. V gene TRBV18 combines with J gene TRBJ1-5; D perhaps matches TRBD1 (5 bases). The germline gives CDR1 KGHSH, CDR2 LQKENI. There are 13 residues in the CDR3. Trimming pared 2 bases from V and 3 bases from J, leaving 5 bases between.

This rearrangement joins TRBV5-1 to TRBJ2-1, with D unresolved. Germline V gives CDR1 SGHRS, CDR2 YFSETQ. The CDR3 is 15 amino acids. Between the trimmed V and J ends, which lost 0 bases and 0 bases, there was a span of 7 bases. CDR3 sequence: CASSLDRNSYNEQFF. DNA for the CDR3: TGCGCCAGCAGCTTGGATCGGAACTCCTACAATGAGCAGTTCTTC.

V usage is TRBV7-2 and J usage is TRBJ2-1, with D tentatively TRBD1 (5 bases). This CDR3 is built from 11 residues. V lost 5 bases to trimming and J lost 12 bases, with 11 bases between them. Germline V gene lookup returns CDR1 SGHTA and CDR2 FQGNSA. In nucleotides, the CDR3 is TGTGCCAGCAGCCCCCAGGGTAGGCAGTTCTTC. Its translation is CASSPQGRQFF.

The chain employs TRBV11-2 and TRBJ2-1; the match to TRBD2 covers 7 bases. CDR1 is SGHAT and CDR2 is FQNNGV in the germline V gene. V lost 8 bases, J lost 2 bases, and 18 bases stayed unmatched. The CDR3 contains 18 residues. CDR3 in amino acids: CASLPAALRGLTYNEQFF. The CDR3 DNA reads as TGTGCCAGCCTGCCAGCAGCTTTAAGGGGACTAACCTACAATGAGCAGTTCTTC.

The chain couples TRBV11-2 to TRBJ1-3; possibly TRBD1 for D (5 bases). Deletions cut 1 base from V and 4 bases from J, with 11 bases between. The CDR3 spans 15 residues. Germline V gene lookup returns CDR1 SGHAT and CDR2 FQNNGV. The CDR3 DNA reads as TGTGCCAGCAGCTTAGTAACAGGATTCGGAAACACCATATATTTT. Its translation is CASSLVTGFGNTIYF.

The table lists this clone with a few counts. The genes are TRBV4-3 and TRBJ1-1; perhaps TRBD1 as D (6 bases). CDR1 is LGHNA, CDR2 YSLEER, per germline. V was shortened by 0 bases and J by 5 bases, with 19 bases between the two germline ends. There are 17 residues in the CDR3. The CDR3 spells CASSQDRGVGGRTEAFF. CDR3 sequence (DNA): TGCGCCAGCAGCCAAGACCGGGGGGTTGGGGGCAGAACTGAAGCTTTCTTT.

V is TRBV11-2 and J is TRBJ2-6; a possible D gene is TRBD1 (6 bases). Trimming cost V 4 bases and J 1 base, with 17 bases left between them. CDR3 size: 18 residues. Per the germline V gene, CDR1 is SGHAT and CDR2 is FQNNGV. CDR3 sequence reads: CASSSTGTRLSGANVLTF. The CDR3 coding sequence is TGTGCCAGCAGCTCTACCGGGACACGATTATCTGGGGCCAACGTCCTGACTTTC.

This clone was observed a few times. The chain uses TRBV2 and TRBJ2-7; 8 positions match TRBD1. J was trimmed by 6 bases and V by 6 bases; bases with no gene match: 7. The length of the CDR3 is 13 residues. The V gene's germline CDR1 is SNHLY and CDR2 FYNNEI. CDR3 DNA: TGTGCCAGCAGGGCGACAGGGGTTAGCGAGCAGTACTTC. Protein sequence: CASRATGVSEQYF.

Written as DNA, the CDR3 is TGTGCCAGCAAACTTGACAGTTACGAGCAGTACTTC. This codes for CASKLDSYEQYF. V is TRBV6-1 and J is TRBJ2-7, with D possibly being TRBD1 (5 bases). The V and J ends lost 7 bases and 4 bases respectively, with 11 bases between them. CDR3 size: 12 residues. Looked up from germline, CDR1 is MNHNS and CDR2 is SASEGT.

The J gene is TRBJ2-1, the V gene TRBV5-1, with D hard to call. The V and J ends lost 7 bases and 4 bases respectively, with 24 bases between them. The germline gives CDR1 SGHRS, CDR2 YFSETQ. The CDR3 totals 17 residues. The chain's CDR3 is CASREVYRAQIYNEQFF. In DNA, the CDR3 is TGCGCCAGCCGCGAAGTCTACCGGGCCCAGATTTACAATGAGCAGTTCTTC.

The CDR3 region is CASRTTGLGTEAFF. CDR3 in DNA: TGTGCCAGCAGGACGACAGGGTTGGGGACTGAAGCTTTCTTT. The J gene is TRBJ1-1, the V gene TRBV25-1; the match to TRBD1 covers 7 bases. CDR1 and CDR2 (germline): MGHDK, SYGVNS. The CDR3 is made up of 14 amino acids. The V segment lost 6 bases and the J segment 5 bases; nucleotides outside the gene matches: 9.

The V and J genes are TRBV9 and TRBJ2-5, with D unclear. V lost 4 bases and J 0 bases, leaving 10 bases between the germline ends. CDR1 SGDLS and CDR2 YYNGEE come from the germline V gene. The CDR3 spans 14 residues. The CDR3 is CASSPRLDQETQYF. DNA of the CDR3: TGTGCCAGCAGCCCCCGACTGGACCAAGAGACCCAGTACTTC.

This clone has a handful of counts. CDR3 amino acids: CASSPPVGTSIETQYF. CDR3 nucleotides: TGCGCCAGCAGCCCCCCTGTCGGGACTAGCATAGAGACCCAGTACTTC. The chain is built from TRBV5-1 and TRBJ2-5, with 9 bases aligning to TRBD2. Per germline, CDR1 SGHRS and CDR2 YFSETQ. The V gene end was trimmed by 4 bases and the J gene end by 4 bases; junction bases not matched to a gene: 11. The CDR3 consists of 16 residues.